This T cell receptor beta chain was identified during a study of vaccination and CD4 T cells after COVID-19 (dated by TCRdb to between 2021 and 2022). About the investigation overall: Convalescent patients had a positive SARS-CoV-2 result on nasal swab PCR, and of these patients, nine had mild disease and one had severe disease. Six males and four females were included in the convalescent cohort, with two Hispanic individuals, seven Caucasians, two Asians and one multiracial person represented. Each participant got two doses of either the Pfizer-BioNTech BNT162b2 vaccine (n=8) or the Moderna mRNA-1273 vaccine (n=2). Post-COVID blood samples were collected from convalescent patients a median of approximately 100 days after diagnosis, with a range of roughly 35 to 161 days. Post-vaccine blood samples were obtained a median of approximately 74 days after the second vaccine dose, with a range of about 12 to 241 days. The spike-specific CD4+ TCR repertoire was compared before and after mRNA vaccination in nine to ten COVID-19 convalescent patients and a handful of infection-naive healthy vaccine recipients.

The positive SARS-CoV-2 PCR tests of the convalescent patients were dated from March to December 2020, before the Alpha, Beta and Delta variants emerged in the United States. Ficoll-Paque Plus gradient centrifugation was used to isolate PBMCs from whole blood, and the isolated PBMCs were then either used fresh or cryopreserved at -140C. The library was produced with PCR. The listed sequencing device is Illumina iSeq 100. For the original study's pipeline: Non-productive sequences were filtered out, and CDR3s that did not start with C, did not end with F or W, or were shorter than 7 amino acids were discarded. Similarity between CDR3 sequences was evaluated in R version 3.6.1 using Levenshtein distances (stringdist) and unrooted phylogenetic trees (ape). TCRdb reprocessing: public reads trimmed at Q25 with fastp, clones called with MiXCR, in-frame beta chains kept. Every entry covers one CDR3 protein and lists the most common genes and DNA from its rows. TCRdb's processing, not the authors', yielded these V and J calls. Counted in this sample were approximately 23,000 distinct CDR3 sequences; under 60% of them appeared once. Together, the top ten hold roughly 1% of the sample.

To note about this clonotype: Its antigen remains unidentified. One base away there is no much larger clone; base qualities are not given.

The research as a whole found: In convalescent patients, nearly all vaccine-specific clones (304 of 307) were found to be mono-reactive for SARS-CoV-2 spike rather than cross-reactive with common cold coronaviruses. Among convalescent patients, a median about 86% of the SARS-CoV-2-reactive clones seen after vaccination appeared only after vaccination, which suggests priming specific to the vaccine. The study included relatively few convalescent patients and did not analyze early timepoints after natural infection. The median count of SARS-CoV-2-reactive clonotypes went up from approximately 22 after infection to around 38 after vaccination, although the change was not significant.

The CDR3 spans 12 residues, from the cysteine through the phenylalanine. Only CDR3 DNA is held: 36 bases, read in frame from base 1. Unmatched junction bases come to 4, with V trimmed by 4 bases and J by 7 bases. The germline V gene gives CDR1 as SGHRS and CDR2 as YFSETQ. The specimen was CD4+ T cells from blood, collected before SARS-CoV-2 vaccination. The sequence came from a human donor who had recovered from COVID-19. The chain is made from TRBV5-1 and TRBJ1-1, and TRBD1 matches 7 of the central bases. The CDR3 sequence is CASSPWTGEAFF. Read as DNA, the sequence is TGCGCCAGCAGCCCCTGGACAGGTGAAGCTTTCTTT.